The present TCR beta chain was sequenced within a study of shared clonotypes between healthy human individuals. Turning to this clone: The antigen remains unidentified.

Genomic DNA belonging to each subset was distributed in equal measure over several immunoSEQ plates. The protocol was immunoSEQ multiplex PCR, while the TCRdb copy is restricted to in-frame clones and leaves out a portion. The sample yields about 2 million clones, roughly 94% seen once. General study points: What limited the represented genetic and exposure-history diversity was the small number of donors.

CDR3 length: 14 residues. V was shortened by 0 bases and J by 8 bases, with 11 bases between the two germline ends. From germline, CDR1 is LNHNV and CDR2 YYDKDF (reference sequence). Naive CD8 isolation took CD45RO-negative cells positively selected for CCR7 and excluded terminally differentiated effector memory CD45RA+ cells. The V gene is TRBV15, the J gene TRBJ2-1, with D maybe TRBD2 (6 bases). Input material: naive CD8+ T cells sorted from blood. The receptor was derived from a man between 18 and 35 years old in good health. The CDR3, as DNA: TGTGCCACCAGCAGAGATCTCAGGAGGGATGAGCAGTTCTTC. It specifies CATSRDLRRDEQFF.